The TCR beta chain under discussion was sequenced for a study of T cells in Graves' hyperthyroidism and ophthalmopathy. Looked up from germline, CDR1 is SGHRS and CDR2 is YFSETQ. V gave up 5 bases and J gave up 2 bases, with 13 bases separating them. The CDR3 loop spans 15 amino acids. Patients were aged 18 to 65, had disease duration under 2 months, and had newly diagnosed hyperthyroidism. Exclusion of patients followed from uncontrolled infection, other autoimmune disease, pregnancy or lactation. This clonotype was recorded a few times. Amplified TCR beta CDR3 regions came from RNA transcripts. The TCR CDR3 first-round RT-PCR relied on the HTBI primer set. TCRdb recomputed calls from the multiplex PCR reads with MiXCR, one row per CDR3 protein. The sample includes a few hundred thousand distinct CDR3 sequences, around 15% seen only once; the top ten take 5% to 6%.

The chain carries TRBV5-1 and TRBJ2-2; D may match TRBD1 or TRBD2 (5 bases each). The sequenced sample consisted of blood. The source of this sequence is a woman aged 18-29 years with Graves' hyperthyroidism. DNA for the CDR3: TGCGCCAGCAGACCCACCGGGACCAACACCGGGGAGCTGTTTTTT. Encoded protein: CASRPTGTNTGELFF.